The 4 T cell receptor beta chains listed next were all sequenced from one sample in a study of spatial heterogeneity in lung cancer. TCRdb fed the 5' RACE reads into MiXCR, producing one record per CDR3 protein. The repertoire has more than 75,000 distinct CDR3 sequences, 15% to 20% of them found once; the top ten carry 21%. Time point defined: blood at routine non-recurrence follow-up after resection. Sequencing used PBMCs, obtained at follow-up. All receptors derive from a male donor with early-stage non-small cell lung cancer.

This clonotype has ten or more counts. V and J are TRBV7-9 and TRBJ2-3; D gene unclear. Germline V gene lookup returns CDR1 SEHNR and CDR2 FQNEAQ (reference sequence). This CDR3 is built from 15 residues. V was clipped by 1 base and J by 0 bases, with 8 bases between them. The CDR3 reads CASSLVESSTDTQYF. Here the CDR3 DNA reads TGTGCCAGCAGCTTAGTAGAATCTAGCACAGATACGCAGTATTTT.

J is TRBJ1-1 and V is TRBV5-6, with D unresolved. Per the germline V gene, CDR1 is SGHDT and CDR2 is YYEEEE. The CDR3 consists of 15 residues. V dropped 0 bases and J dropped 0 bases, with 9 bases sitting between them. In DNA, the CDR3 is TGTGCCAGCAGCTTGGCCCTTCCGATGAACACTGAAGCTTTCTTT. Translated: CASSLALPMNTEAFF.

The V gene is TRBV30, the J gene TRBJ2-7; D unresolved. Germline CDR1 and CDR2: GTSNPN and SVGIG (reference sequence). The CDR3 covers 13 residues. The ends were cut back, 7 bases at V and 0 bases at J, with 13 bases in the middle. This CDR3 reads CASTFGSSYEQYF. Here the CDR3 DNA reads TGTGCCTCGACTTTCGGGTCCTCCTACGAGCAGTACTTC.

This clonotype has at least ten counts. J is TRBJ1-5 and V is TRBV3-1; D unclear. Germline values: CDR1 LGHDT, CDR2 YNNKEL (reference sequence). The CDR3 covers 13 residues. Trimming cost V 1 base and J 4 bases, with 5 bases left between them. The chain's CDR3 is CASSQGGNQPQHF. The DNA of the CDR3 is TGTGCCAGCAGCCAAGGAGGGAATCAGCCCCAGCATTTT.